Presented here are 30 T cell receptor beta chains from one specimen sequenced in a study of shared clonotypes between healthy human individuals. TCRdb's table, derived via immunoSEQ multiplex PCR, lists solely in-frame clones and lacks some. The sample carries some 2,400,000 clones, approximately 96% recorded once. Sequenced material: naive CD4+ T cells sorted from blood. Subset: CD45RA+ positively selected. All receptors derive from a man aged 18 to 29 in good health.

J is TRBJ1-6 and V is TRBV27, with unresolved D. This CDR3 comprises 13 residues. V lost 6 bases and J 9 bases, leaving 12 bases between the germline ends. Looked up from germline, CDR1 is MNHEY and CDR2 is SMNVEV (reference sequence). CDR3 sequence (DNA): TGTGCCAGCAGAAATCGACCCTCTTCACCCCTCCACTTT. Translation gives CASRNRPSSPLHF.

Turning to this clone: The sample contains more than one DNA sequence encoding this CDR3. This chain connects TRBV19 to TRBJ2-7, with D possibly being TRBD1 (5 bases). V gave up 4 bases and J gave up 0 bases, with 7 bases separating them. This CDR3 comprises 13 residues. The germline V gene has CDR1 LNHDA and CDR2 SQIVND (reference sequence). CDR3 region: CASSTGPSYEQYF. The DNA of the CDR3 is TGTGCCAGTAGTACAGGGCCCTCCTACGAGCAGTACTTC.

The chain uses TRBV7-6 and TRBJ2-5; D not certain. Looked up from germline, CDR1 is SGHVS and CDR2 is FNYEAQ. The CDR3 is made up of 14 amino acids. Trimming stripped 5 bases from V and 1 base from J, with 11 bases between. The CDR3 sequence is CASSPRLGQETQYF. The CDR3 region has the DNA TGTGCCAGCAGCCCTCGACTCGGCCAAGAGACCCAGTACTTC.

This chain uses TRBV30 with TRBJ2-2; 10 bases are a match to TRBD1. The CDR3 totals 17 residues. CDR1 is GTSNPN, CDR2 SVGIG, per germline (reference sequence). The trim removed 0 bases at V and 5 bases at J, leaving 9 bases unmatched. The CDR3 coding sequence is TGTGCCTGGAGTGTACTTTTAGGGACAGGGGTAACCGGGGAGCTGTTTTTT. Translating it yields CAWSVLLGTGVTGELFF.

This chain joins TRBV6-1 and TRBJ2-2, with 10 bases aligning to TRBD2. The CDR3 length is 15 residues. Germline V CDR1 and CDR2: MNHNS, SASEGT. The CDR3 DNA reads as TGTGCTCTTCTAGGGGCTAGCGGGAGAACCGGGGAGCTGTTTTTT. This codes for CALLGASGRTGELFF.

This chain connects TRBV6-1 to TRBJ2-7; 9 positions match TRBD1. Germline values: CDR1 MNHNS, CDR2 SASEGT. The CDR3 sequence is 15 residues long. V lost 3 bases and J lost 3; bases outside the gene matches: 6. The CDR3: CASSDTGGGHYEQYF. CDR3 coding DNA: TGTGCCAGCAGTGATACAGGGGGCGGCCACTACGAGCAGTACTTC.

The rearrangement joins TRBV29-1 to TRBJ2-2; weak D call: TRBD2 (6 bases). Germline CDR1 SQVTM, CDR2 ANQGSEA. The CDR3 spans 10 residues. V gave up 7 bases and J gave up 7 bases, with 7 bases separating them. CDR3 DNA sequence: TGCAGCGCGGGGGACGGGGAGCTGTTTTTT. Translating gives CSAGDGELFF.

The chain carries TRBV28 and TRBJ2-3; 11 nucleotides line up with TRBD2. CDR3 size: 18 residues. Looked up from germline, CDR1 is MDHEN and CDR2 is SYDVKM. V trimming: 2 bases; J trimming: 2 bases; junction bases outside the gene matches: 9. The chain's CDR3 is CASSLPRASGGSTDTQYF. The CDR3 region has the DNA TGTGCCAGCAGTTTACCAAGGGCTAGCGGGGGGTCCACAGATACGCAGTATTTT.

Of note for this clone: The sample contains more than one DNA sequence encoding this CDR3. This rearrangement joins TRBV15 to TRBJ2-7; D remains ambiguous. The germline V gene encodes CDR1 LNHNV and CDR2 YYDKDF (reference sequence). This CDR3 contains 13 residues. V shed 5 bases and J shed 2 bases, with 10 bases lying between them. The CDR3 DNA is TGTGCCACCAGCCCTCGTGTAGCCTACGAGCAGTACTTC. Translation gives CATSPRVAYEQYF. Using reference TRBV15 and TRBJ2-7 for the parts outside the CDR3, the full variable domain is DAMVIQNPRYQVTQFGKPVTLSCSQTLNHNVMYWYQQKSSQAPKLLFHYYDKDFNNEADTPDNFQSRRPNTSFCFLDIRSPGLGDTAMYLCATSPRVAYEQYFGPGTRLTVT.

This clone appeared a single time. The same CDR3 also results from other DNA sequences found in this sample. V and J are TRBV9 and TRBJ2-1; D possibly uses TRBD1 or TRBD2 (6 bases each). The length of the CDR3 is 15 residues. V was trimmed by 0 bases and J by 0 bases, leaving 7 bases between them. Germline V gene lookup returns CDR1 SGDLS and CDR2 YYNGEE. The CDR3 DNA reads as TGTGCCAGCAGCGTAGCGGGGGCCTCCTACAATGAGCAGTTCTTC. It translates to CASSVAGASYNEQFF.

The chain has TRBV5-1 and TRBJ2-5; perhaps TRBD1 as D (5 bases). The CDR3 has 14 residues. The germline V and J ends were trimmed by 4 bases and 5 bases, with 15 bases remaining between them. The germline V gene has CDR1 SGHRS and CDR2 YFSETQ. The CDR3 region is CASSNGQLGETQYF. For the CDR3, the DNA is TGCGCCAGCAGCAATGGACAACTTGGCGAGACCCAGTACTTC. The variable domain in full, with the rest retrieved from reference TRBV5-1 and TRBJ2-5, is KAGVTQTPRYLIKTRGQQVTLSCSPISGHRSVSWYQQTPGQGLQFLFEYFSETQRNKGNFPGRFSGRQFSNSRSEMNVSTLELGDSALYLCASSNGQLGETQYFGPGTRLLVL.

This chain links TRBV5-4 with TRBJ2-1; TRBD1 is a possible D gene (6 bases). V gave up 3 bases and J gave up 8 bases, with 15 bases separating them. Looked up from germline, CDR1 is SGHNT and CDR2 is YYREEE (reference sequence). The length of the CDR3 is 14 residues. The CDR3 loop is CASSSQNRAHEQFF. CDR3 nucleotide sequence: TGTGCCAGCAGCTCTCAGAACAGGGCCCATGAGCAGTTCTTC.

The chain is built from TRBV2 and TRBJ2-7, with 10 bases fitting TRBD2. CDR3 length equals 14 residues. Germline V gene data show CDR1 as SNHLY and CDR2 as FYNNEI. The junction had 2 bases not matched to a gene; V was cut back by 6 bases and J by 0 bases. The CDR3 here is CASRSSGSSYEQYF. CDR3 in DNA: TGTGCCAGCAGGTCTAGCGGGAGCTCCTACGAGCAGTACTTC.

The chain recombines TRBV5-6 with TRBJ2-3; 8 bases are shared with TRBD2. This CDR3 spans 14 amino acids. V lost 5 bases, J lost 5 bases, and 7 bases stayed unmatched. CDR1 is SGHDT and CDR2 is YYEEEE in the germline V gene. The CDR3 sequence: CASRSGLGGDTQYF. CDR3 nucleotide sequence: TGTGCCAGCAGATCGGGACTAGGCGGAGATACGCAGTATTTT.

The chain carries TRBV5-1 and TRBJ1-5; D is unresolved. The CDR3 spans 14 residues. The germline CDR1 and CDR2 sequences are SGHRS and YFSETQ. The V end lost 0 bases, the J end lost 7 bases, and 11 bases lay between the germline ends. CDR3 sequence (DNA): TGCGCCAGCAGCTTGGTCCCGGGGTTCCAGCCCCAGCATTTT. Translating it yields CASSLVPGFQPQHF.

This clone was detected once. The V and J genes are TRBV5-1 and TRBJ1-4; weak D call: TRBD1 (5 bases). Trimming cost V 2 bases and J 8 bases, with 13 bases left between them. Per germline, CDR1 SGHRS and CDR2 YFSETQ. The CDR3 covers 14 residues. CDR3 in DNA: TGCGCCAGCAGCTTTGAGGGGCCGGGAGAAAAACTGTTTTTT. It yields the protein CASSFEGPGEKLFF. The entire variable domain, with the rest obtained from reference TRBV5-1 and TRBJ1-4, is as follows: KAGVTQTPRYLIKTRGQQVTLSCSPISGHRSVSWYQQTPGQGLQFLFEYFSETQRNKGNFPGRFSGRQFSNSRSEMNVSTLELGDSALYLCASSFEGPGEKLFFGSGTQLSVL.

CDR3 nucleotide sequence: TGCGCCAGCAGCTGGGGGACAGTAGACTACGAGCAGTACTTC. Its protein product is CASSWGTVDYEQYF. V is TRBV5-1 and J is TRBJ2-7; 7 bases are a match to TRBD1. Trimming at V came to 3 bases and at J to 3 bases, leaving 6 bases not matched to a gene. This CDR3 contains 14 residues. Germline-derived CDR1 and CDR2 are SGHRS and YFSETQ.

The chain combines TRBV30 with TRBJ2-2; 11 nucleotides align to TRBD2. V lost 3 bases, J lost 8 bases, and 14 bases stayed unmatched. CDR1 is GTSNPN and CDR2 is SVGIG in the germline V gene (reference sequence). The CDR3 length is 17 residues. CDR3 DNA: TGTGCCTGGAGCCAAGGAAGACTAGCGGGGCGTCCTGGGGAGCTGTTTTTT. As protein: CAWSQGRLAGRPGELFF.

CDR3 protein: CASSQSRSSGTDTQYF. In nucleotides, the CDR3 is TGCGCCAGCAGCCAATCTCGGAGCTCCGGCACAGATACGCAGTATTTT. V usage is TRBV4-3 and J usage is TRBJ2-3; D ambiguous. The CDR3 runs to 16 residues. The germline gives CDR1 LGHNA, CDR2 YSLEER. V dropped 2 bases and J dropped 1 base, with 13 bases sitting between them.

This rearrangement joins TRBV6-1 to TRBJ1-6; possibly TRBD1 for D (5 bases). V dropped 2 bases and J dropped 10 bases, with 15 bases sitting between them. Germline V gene data show CDR1 as MNHNS and CDR2 as SASEGT. The CDR3 is 15 residues long. CDR3 DNA sequence: TGTGCCAGCAGTGAAAGGGAGGGGATAGGCTCACCCCTCCACTTT. Translating it yields CASSEREGIGSPLHF.

The chain couples TRBV19 to TRBJ1-5, with unresolved D. Germline CDR1 and CDR2: LNHDA and SQIVND (reference sequence). The V end was cut by 7 bases, the J end by 5 bases, with 18 bases between. The CDR3 runs to 15 residues. CDR3 loop: CASMVGTIRDQPQHF. The CDR3, as DNA: TGTGCCAGTATGGTGGGTACAATCCGCGATCAGCCCCAGCATTTT.

The gene calls are TRBV6-1 and TRBJ2-7; a weak D match, TRBD2 (5 bases). The V end was cut by 4 bases, the J end by 5 bases, with 18 bases between. Germline values: CDR1 MNHNS, CDR2 SASEGT. The CDR3 runs 15 residues. DNA of the CDR3: TGTGCCAGCAGTGCCCTTTCGGGGTGGATTGACGAGCAGTACTTC. Translation gives CASSALSGWIDEQYF.

The chain couples TRBV6-1 to TRBJ2-7; the D gene is possibly TRBD1 (5 bases). CDR3 size: 14 residues. Per the germline V gene, CDR1 is MNHNS and CDR2 is SASEGT. V dropped 7 bases and J dropped 0 bases, with 13 bases sitting between them. Written as DNA, the CDR3 is TGTGCCAGCAAGAGACAGTCTAGCTCCTACGAGCAGTACTTC. Translated: CASKRQSSSYEQYF.

The chain couples TRBV30 to TRBJ1-5; D gene uncertain. Germline V gene sequence: CDR1 GTSNPN, CDR2 SVGIG (reference sequence). The CDR3 runs to 13 residues. The germline V and J ends were trimmed by 0 bases and 9 bases, with 12 bases remaining between them. The CDR3 protein is CAWSVEGRGPQHF. As DNA, the CDR3 is TGTGCCTGGAGTGTAGAAGGGAGAGGGCCCCAGCATTTT. The full variable domain, in which reference TRBV30 and TRBJ1-5 provide the parts outside the CDR3, is SQTIHQWPATLVQPVGSPLSLECTVEGTSNPNLYWYRQAAGRGLQLLFYSVGIGQISSEVPQNLSASRPQDRQFILSSKKLLLSDSGFYLCAWSVEGRGPQHFGDGTRLSIL.

This clone was detected only once. This sample includes further DNA sequences coding for the same CDR3. The chain combines TRBV2 with TRBJ2-7, with unresolved D. The CDR3 totals 13 residues. The V gene lost 2 bases and the J gene lost 1 base, with 6 bases spanning the gap. Germline V gives CDR1 SNHLY, CDR2 FYNNEI. The CDR3: CASSETGSYEQYF. The CDR3 region has the DNA TGTGCCAGCAGTGAAACTGGGTCCTACGAGCAGTACTTC.

The J gene is TRBJ1-1, the V gene TRBV6-1; the D is unclear. V shed 4 bases and J shed 3 bases, with 12 bases lying between them. Germline V lookup: CDR1 MNHNS, CDR2 SASEGT. The CDR3 contains 14 residues. CDR3 sequence: CASSVGNLHTEAFF. CDR3 DNA: TGTGCCAGCAGTGTTGGGAATCTCCACACTGAAGCTTTCTTT.

The rearrangement joins TRBV29-1 to TRBJ2-3; TRBD1 might be the D (6 bases). Germline CDR1 and CDR2: SQVTM and ANQGSEA. Trimming shortened V by 8 bases and J by 5 bases, and 14 bases separated the two germline ends. This CDR3 has 12 residues. The CDR3 sequence is CSLSRGVDTQYF. Written as DNA, the CDR3 is TGCAGCTTAAGCAGGGGTGTAGATACGCAGTATTTT.

This chain connects TRBV19 to TRBJ1-5, with 7 bases aligning to TRBD1. This CDR3 comprises 16 residues. Losses at the gene ends were 6 bases for V and 2 bases for J; bases not matched to a gene: 10. Germline lookup yields CDR1 LNHDA and CDR2 SQIVND (reference sequence). This chain's CDR3 is CASSATGTIGNQPQHF. In DNA form, the CDR3 reads TGTGCCAGTAGCGCGACAGGGACGATAGGCAATCAGCCCCAGCATTTT.

In its sample, this clone was seen once. The V call is TRBV13, the J call TRBJ2-3, with D perhaps matching TRBD1 (5 bases). Germline CDR1 is PRHDT and CDR2 is FYEKMQ (reference sequence). The V end was cut by 3 bases, the J end by 4 bases, with 8 bases between. There are 13 residues in the CDR3. The CDR3 region has the DNA TGTGCCAGCAGCTTTCGACAGTCAGATACGCAGTATTTT. As protein: CASSFRQSDTQYF.

The V gene is TRBV27, the J gene TRBJ2-5; 8 positions agree with TRBD2. The V segment lost 2 bases and the J segment 4 bases; nucleotides outside the gene matches: 15. The CDR3 runs to 18 residues. CDR1 and CDR2 from the germline V gene are MNHEY and SMNVEV (reference sequence). CDR3 sequence (DNA): TGTGCCAGCAGTTTACCCAGGGGCCCTGGACTAGCCAGAGAGACCCAGTACTTC. It specifies CASSLPRGPGLARETQYF.